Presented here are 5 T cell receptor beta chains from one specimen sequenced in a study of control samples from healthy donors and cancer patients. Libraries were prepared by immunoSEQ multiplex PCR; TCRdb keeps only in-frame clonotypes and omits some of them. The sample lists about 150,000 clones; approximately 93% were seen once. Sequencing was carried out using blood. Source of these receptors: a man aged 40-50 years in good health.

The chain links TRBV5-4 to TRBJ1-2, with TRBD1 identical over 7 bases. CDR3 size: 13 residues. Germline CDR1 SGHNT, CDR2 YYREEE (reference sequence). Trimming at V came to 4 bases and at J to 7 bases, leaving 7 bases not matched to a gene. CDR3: CASSVTGESGYTF. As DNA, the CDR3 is TGTGCCAGCAGCGTTACAGGGGAATCTGGCTACACCTTC.

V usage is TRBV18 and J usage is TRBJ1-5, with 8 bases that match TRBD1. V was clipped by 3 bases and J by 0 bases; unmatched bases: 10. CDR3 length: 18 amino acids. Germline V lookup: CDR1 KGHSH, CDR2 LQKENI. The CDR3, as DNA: TGTGCCAGCTCACCCCTAGACAGGGGCGCTTATAGCAATCAGCCCCAGCATTTT. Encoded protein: CASSPLDRGAYSNQPQHF.

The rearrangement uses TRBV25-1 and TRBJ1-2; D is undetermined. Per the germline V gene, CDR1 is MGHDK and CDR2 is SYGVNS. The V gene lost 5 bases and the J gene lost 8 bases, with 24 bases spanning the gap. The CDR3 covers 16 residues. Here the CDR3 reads CASSRSGGKATSGYTF. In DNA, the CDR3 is TGTGCCAGCAGTCGGTCTGGCGGGAAGGCAACTTCGGGCTACACCTTC.

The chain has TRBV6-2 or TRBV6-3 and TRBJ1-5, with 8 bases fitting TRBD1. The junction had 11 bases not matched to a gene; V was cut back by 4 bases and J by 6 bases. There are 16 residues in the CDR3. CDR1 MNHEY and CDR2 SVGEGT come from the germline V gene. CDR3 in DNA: TGTGCCAGCAGTTTCGGGCCGGACAGGGACGTTCAGCCCCAGCATTTT. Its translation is CASSFGPDRDVQPQHF.

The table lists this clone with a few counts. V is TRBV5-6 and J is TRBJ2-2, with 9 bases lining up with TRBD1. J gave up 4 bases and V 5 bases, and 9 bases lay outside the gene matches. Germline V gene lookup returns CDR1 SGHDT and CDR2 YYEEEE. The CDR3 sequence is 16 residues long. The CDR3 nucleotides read TGTGCCAGCAGACTCACAGGGGGCGCGAGCACCGGGGAGCTGTTTTTT. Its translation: CASRLTGGASTGELFF.